These T cell receptor beta chains were read from a single sample in a study of control samples from healthy donors and cancer patients. Assay used: immunoSEQ multiplex PCR; TCRdb lists only in-frame clones, some missing. Of approximately 120,000 clones listed, around 88% are singletons. The sample was blood. Every receptor here comes from a woman in her fifties or sixties in good health. The CDR3 runs from the conserved cysteine through the conserved F or W. Fields, in order: clone size, D gene, J gene, V gene, CDR3 protein, CDR3 DNA. A D gene is named only where the DNA matches it firmly. Expanded clones are given a class, and other clones once, few, many or no size at all.

.,.,TRBJ2-3,TRBV24-1,CATSDPAAKLGADTQYF,TGTGCCACCAGTGATCCAGCAGCAAAACTTGGGGCAGATACGCAGTATTTT
.,.,TRBJ1-6,TRBV7-9,CASSLYERGSPLHF,TGTGCCAGCAGCTTGTACGAACGAGGGTCACCCCTCCACTTT
.,.,TRBJ2-7,TRBV7-3,CASSSYRVDEQYF,TGTGCCAGCAGCTCCTACAGGGTCGACGAGCAGTACTTC
.,.,TRBJ2-2,TRBV15,CATNRRANTGELFF,TGTGCCACCAATCGAAGGGCGAACACCGGGGAGCTGTTTTTT
.,.,TRBJ2-7,TRBV18,CASSPQGMFHEQYF,TGTGCCAGCTCACCCCAGGGAATGTTCCACGAGCAGTACTTC
.,TRBD1,TRBJ1-4,TRBV19,CASSIFDRGNEKLFF,TGTGCCAGTAGTATTTTTGACAGGGGAAATGAAAAACTGTTTTTT
.,.,TRBJ1-6,TRBV6-2/TRBV6-3,CASSYQYSPLHF,TGTGCCAGCAGTTACCAGTATTCACCCCTCCACTTT
.,.,TRBJ1-2,TRBV4-3,CASSQELRVLGYTF,TGCGCCAGCAGCCAAGAATTAAGGGTACTCGGCTACACCTTC
.,.,TRBJ1-5,TRBV25-1,CAGSEYEGGNQPQHF,TGTGCCGGCAGTGAATATGAGGGGGGCAATCAGCCCCAGCATTTT
.,.,TRBJ1-1,TRBV11-3,CASSLGPYTEAFF,TGTGCCAGCAGCTTGGGCCCCTACACTGAAGCTTTCTTT
.,.,TRBJ1-2,TRBV3-1/TRBV3-2,CASSPPGGTRYTF,TGTGCCAGCAGCCCCCCCGGCGGGACACGCTACACCTTC
.,.,TRBJ1-2,TRBV7-3,CASSLMGEDGYTF,TGTGCCAGCAGCTTAATGGGCGAAGATGGCTACACCTTC
.,.,TRBJ1-2,TRBV19,CASSIQEYYGYTF,TGTGCCAGTAGTATACAGGAATACTATGGCTACACCTTC
.,.,TRBJ2-5,TRBV18,CASSPTGNQETQYF,TGTGCCAGCTCACCAACAGGGAACCAAGAGACCCAGTACTTC
once,.,TRBJ1-5,TRBV6-5,CASTTRENQPQHF,TGTGCCAGCACGACGAGGGAAAATCAGCCCCAGCATTTT
.,.,TRBJ2-4,TRBV4-1,CASSPGEGGDIQYF,TGCGCCAGCAGCCCAGGGGAAGGGGGGGACATTCAGTACTTC
.,.,TRBJ1-1,TRBV21-1,CASSPGDGVNTEAFF,TGTGCCAGCAGCCCTGGGGACGGCGTGAACACTGAAGCTTTCTTT
.,.,TRBJ1-5,TRBV6-5,CASCSRDNQPQHF,TGTGCCAGCTGTAGCAGGGACAATCAGCCCCAGCATTTT
.,TRBD2,TRBJ2-1,TRBV7-3,CASSLTAGVYNEQFF,TGTGCCAGCAGCTTAACGGCGGGGGTTTACAATGAGCAGTTCTTC
.,.,TRBJ2-1,TRBV5-8,CASSLRTANEQFF,TGTGCCAGCAGCCTAAGAACAGCAAATGAGCAGTTCTTC
.,.,TRBJ1-2,TRBV29-1,CSVDRGDRGKGYYGYTF,TGCAGCGTTGATAGAGGGGACCGAGGAAAGGGGTACTATGGCTACACCTTC
.,.,TRBJ1-4,TRBV6-5,CASRPDRLRGEKLFF,TGTGCCAGCAGACCTGACAGGCTGCGGGGTGAAAAACTGTTTTTT
.,.,TRBJ2-5,TRBV28,CASSLASRGQETQYF,TGTGCCAGCAGTCTCGCGAGCAGGGGTCAAGAGACCCAGTACTTC
many,.,TRBJ2-1,TRBV21-1,CASSKSPRSQRGAEHNEQFF,TGTGCCAGCAGCAAATCGCCCCGGAGCCAGCGCGGTGCCGAACACAATGAGCAGTTCTTC
once,TRBD1,TRBJ2-3,TRBV6-5,CASSPRGKYTDTQYF,TGTGCCAGCAGCCCCAGGGGGAAATACACAGATACGCAGTATTTT
.,.,TRBJ1-2,TRBV3-1/TRBV3-2,CASSPGTLYGYTF,TGTGCCAGCAGTCCCGGGACACTCTATGGCTACACCTTC
.,.,TRBJ2-7,TRBV30,CAWSGGPRGQYF,TGTGCCTGGAGTGGAGGGCCGCGGGGGCAGTACTTC
few,TRBD1,TRBJ2-2,TRBV24-1,CATSDPAKKTGVTGELFF,TGTGCCACCAGTGACCCAGCGAAGAAGACAGGGGTAACCGGGGAGCTGTTTTTT
.,.,TRBJ1-2,TRBV7-6,CASSLYSGRGNYGYTF,TGTGCCAGCAGCTTATATTCGGGGCGCGGTAACTATGGCTACACCTTC
.,.,TRBJ1-1,TRBV5-8,CASSLFAENTEAFF,TGTGCCAGCAGCTTGTTCGCGGAGAACACTGAAGCTTTCTTT
once,.,TRBJ2-1,TRBV7-2,CASSLDRGRQFF,TGTGCCAGCAGCTTAGATCGGGGAAGGCAGTTCTTC
.,.,TRBJ1-5,TRBV4-1,CASSRGPGDQPQHF,TGCGCCAGCAGCCGCGGGCCCGGGGATCAGCCCCAGCATTTT
.,.,TRBJ1-5,TRBV19,CATSFANQPQHF,TGTGCCACCTCATTTGCCAATCAGCCCCAGCATTTT
.,.,TRBJ1-1,TRBV5-1,CASSLTLTTNAEAFF,TGCGCCAGCAGCCTCACCTTAACCACAAACGCTGAAGCTTTCTTT
.,.,TRBJ2-2,TRBV11-2,CASSNQGTGELFF,TGTGCCAGCAGCAACCAGGGGACCGGGGAGCTGTTTTTT
.,.,TRBJ1-3,TRBV11-2,CASSRQAGTSGNTIYF,TGTGCCAGCAGCCGCCAGGCCGGGACTAGTGGAAACACCATATATTTT
once,TRBD2,TRBJ2-1,TRBV6-4,CASSVSGLAGTKFF,TGTGCCAGCAGTGTCTCGGGACTAGCGGGAACAAAGTTCTTC
.,.,TRBJ2-1,TRBV30,CAWRPRTSSNEQFF,TGTGCCTGGAGGCCAAGAACTAGTTCCAATGAGCAGTTCTTC
.,.,TRBJ1-6,TRBV7-4,CASSLKGGKGRHLNSPLHF,TGTGCCAGCAGCCTAAAGGGGGGGAAAGGGAGACATCTTAATTCACCCCTCCACTTT
.,.,TRBJ2-1,TRBV6-5,CASSYGLALPEQFF,TGTGCCAGCAGTTACGGGCTAGCCCTTCCCGAGCAGTTCTTC
.,.,TRBJ2-3,TRBV6-1,CASSEGFSDTQYF,TGTGCCAGCAGTGAAGGGTTCTCAGATACGCAGTATTTT
few,.,TRBJ1-5,TRBV24-1,CATSEGSSQPQHF,TGTGCCACCAGTGAGGGTTCTTCTCAGCCCCAGCATTTT
.,.,TRBJ1-2,TRBV7-9,CASSSRDKLGYTF,TGTGCCAGCAGTTCCCGGGACAAATTGGGCTACACCTTC
.,TRBD1,TRBJ1-6,TRBV7-9,CASKDRVSTPLHF,TGTGCCAGCAAAGACAGGGTATCAACACCCCTCCACTTT
.,.,TRBJ1-2,TRBV5-6,CASSLSVTTNYGYTF,TGTGCCAGCAGCTTGTCTGTAACAACCAACTATGGCTACACCTTC
.,TRBD2,TRBJ2-5,TRBV7-2,CASSLGYGRARVETQYF,TGTGCCAGCAGCTTAGGGTACGGGAGGGCGCGGGTGGAGACCCAGTACTTC
.,TRBD1,TRBJ1-1,TRBV27,CASSPSGTGGAEAFF,TGTGCCAGCAGTCCCTCCGGGACAGGGGGGGCTGAAGCTTTCTTT
.,TRBD1,TRBJ2-2,TRBV5-6,CASRLRGTGLGGELFF,TGTGCCAGCAGGTTACGGGGGACAGGGCTCGGCGGGGAGCTGTTTTTT
.,.,TRBJ1-1,TRBV30,CAWTGTLRKRNTEAFF,TGTGCCTGGACCGGGACACTTCGTAAGCGGAACACTGAAGCTTTCTTT
.,.,TRBJ2-5,TRBV4-1,CASSRTGALPQETQYF,TGCGCCAGCAGCCGAACCGGGGCCTTGCCCCAAGAGACCCAGTACTTC
once,.,TRBJ2-5,TRBV4-3,CASSQDRAVQETQYF,TGCGCCAGCAGCCAAGATCGGGCGGTCCAAGAGACCCAGTACTTC
.,TRBD2,TRBJ2-2,TRBV5-4,CASSFTGGNTGELFF,TGTGCCAGCAGCTTCACGGGGGGAAACACCGGGGAGCTGTTTTTT
once,TRBD1,TRBJ1-4,TRBV27,CASAPGQGRKLFF,TGTGCCAGCGCACCGGGACAGGGCCGAAAACTGTTTTTT
.,.,TRBJ1-2,TRBV25-1,CASSPQGRYGYTF,TGTGCCAGCAGCCCTCAGGGGCGCTATGGCTACACCTTC